Listed here is a single T cell receptor beta chain. TCRdb's table, derived via immunoSEQ multiplex PCR, lists solely in-frame clones and lacks some. The sample consists of tens of thousands of clones, roughly 80% of them appearing once. This sample stems from a study of a mutant IDH1 vaccine in newly diagnosed glioma. Germline CDR1 is MGHRA and CDR2 is YSYEKL. V gave up 4 bases and J gave up 1 base, with 17 bases separating them. The CDR3 totals 17 residues. Documented time point: baseline, week 1 (first vaccination visit). Sample treatment: pre-vaccination baseline after standard-of-care therapy. Sample: PBMCs, taken from a glioma patient treated with radiotherapy, temozolomide or both. The sequence was obtained from a man younger than 45 with glioma. The chain carries TRBV4-1 and TRBJ2-1; D is possibly TRBD1 or TRBD2 (6 bases each). Here the CDR3 reads CASSLMGGGESYNEQFF. CDR3 DNA sequence: TGCGCCAGCAGCCTTATGGGGGGCGGCGAGTCCTACAATGAGCAGTTCTTC.